Listed below are T cell receptor beta chains from one sample, sequenced in a study of blood T cell repertoires in COVID-19. Using immunoSEQ multiplex PCR, the repertoire was profiled, and TCRdb retains in-frame clones only, with some absent. The repertoire consists of about 55,000 clones, with over 75% occurring once and the leading ten covering about 12%. Sample: peripheral blood. These receptors were taken from a human donor in a cohort sampled during active COVID-19. The CDR3 runs from the conserved cysteine through the conserved F or W. The order of the fields is clone size, V gene, J gene, D gene, CDR3 DNA, CDR3 protein. The D gene is left open where the match is weak. Some rows mark clone size as missing; the rest say once, few, many or name a class of expanded clone.

clone size: NA
V gene: TRBV28
J gene: TRBJ2-5
D gene: NA
CDR3 DNA: TGTGCCAGCAGCCTGACAGCGTTCCAAGAGACCCAGTACTTC
CDR3 protein: CASSLTAFQETQYF

clone size: NA
V gene: TRBV19
J gene: TRBJ2-3
D gene: TRBD2
CDR3 DNA: TGTGCCACCCTGACTAGCGGGAGCTCAGCAGATACGCAGTATTTT
CDR3 protein: CATLTSGSSADTQYF

clone size: NA
V gene: TRBV7-9
J gene: TRBJ1-1
D gene: TRBD1
CDR3 DNA: TGTGCCAGCAGCTCAACCGGGACAGCGCGAGCTTTCTTT
CDR3 protein: CASSSTGTARAFF

clone size: few
V gene: TRBV6-5
J gene: TRBJ1-4
D gene: TRBD1
CDR3 DNA: TGTGCCAGCAGCGACAGGGGGCAAGGTGAAAAACTGTTTTTT
CDR3 protein: CASSDRGQGEKLFF

clone size: NA
V gene: TRBV30
J gene: TRBJ1-6
D gene: NA
CDR3 DNA: TGTGCCTGGAGTGTAGTAGGGGAAGGGGCACCCCTCCACTTT
CDR3 protein: CAWSVVGEGAPLHF

clone size: NA
V gene: TRBV28
J gene: TRBJ1-4
D gene: TRBD1
CDR3 DNA: TGTGCCAGCAGAGTCGACAGGGCAAGAGGAACTAATGAAAAACTGTTTTTT
CDR3 protein: CASRVDRARGTNEKLFF

clone size: NA
V gene: TRBV28
J gene: TRBJ2-7
D gene: NA
CDR3 DNA: TGTGCCAGCTCTACAGCCTACGAGCAGTACTTC
CDR3 protein: CASSTAYEQYF

clone size: once
V gene: TRBV24-1
J gene: TRBJ2-1
D gene: NA
CDR3 DNA: TGTGCCACCAGTGACCCCCGACGGGAGTTCAATGAGCAGTTCTTC
CDR3 protein: CATSDPRREFNEQFF

clone size: NA
V gene: TRBV24-1
J gene: TRBJ2-3
D gene: NA
CDR3 DNA: TGTGCCACCAGTGCTACGGGGGTTTGGACAGATACGCAGTATTTT
CDR3 protein: CATSATGVWTDTQYF

clone size: NA
V gene: TRBV15
J gene: TRBJ2-1
D gene: NA
CDR3 DNA: TGTGCCACCAGCAGTCTACTCACCTCCTACAATGAGCAGTTCTTC
CDR3 protein: CATSSLLTSYNEQFF

clone size: NA
V gene: TRBV9
J gene: TRBJ2-3
D gene: NA
CDR3 DNA: TGTGCCAGCAGCGTAGAATCTAGCGAGCGCTCTACGCAGTATTTT
CDR3 protein: CASSVESSERSTQYF

clone size: NA
V gene: TRBV28
J gene: TRBJ2-5
D gene: TRBD2
CDR3 DNA: TGTGCCAGCAGTTTAGTACTAGCGGGAGGGAGAGGAGAGACCCAGTACTTC
CDR3 protein: CASSLVLAGGRGETQYF

clone size: NA
V gene: TRBV7-3
J gene: TRBJ2-1
D gene: TRBD2
CDR3 DNA: TGTGCCAGCAGCCACTTGGGAGGGCTAGCGGGGTACAATGAGCAGTTCTTC
CDR3 protein: CASSHLGGLAGYNEQFF

clone size: once
V gene: TRBV27
J gene: TRBJ2-4
D gene: TRBD2
CDR3 DNA: TGTGCCAGCAGCCCGAAAGCGACTAGCGGGAGGGGTGACATTCAGTACTTC
CDR3 protein: CASSPKATSGRGDIQYF

clone size: once
V gene: TRBV6-2/TRBV6-3
J gene: TRBJ1-5
D gene: TRBD1
CDR3 DNA: TGTGCCAGCAGCTCCGGGACAGACTACAATCAGCCCCAGCATTTT
CDR3 protein: CASSSGTDYNQPQHF

clone size: NA
V gene: TRBV10-1
J gene: TRBJ2-3
D gene: NA
CDR3 DNA: TGCGCCAGGGGGGGTTTTATGACAGATACGCAGTATTTT
CDR3 protein: CARGGFMTDTQYF